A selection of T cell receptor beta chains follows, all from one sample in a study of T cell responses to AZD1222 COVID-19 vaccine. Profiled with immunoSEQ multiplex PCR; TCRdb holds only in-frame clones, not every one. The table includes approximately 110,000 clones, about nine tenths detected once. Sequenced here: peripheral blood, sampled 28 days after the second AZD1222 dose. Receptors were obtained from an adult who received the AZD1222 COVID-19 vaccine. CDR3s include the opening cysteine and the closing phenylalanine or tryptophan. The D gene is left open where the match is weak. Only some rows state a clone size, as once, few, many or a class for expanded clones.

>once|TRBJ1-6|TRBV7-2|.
TGTGCCAGCAGCCAAAGACAGGTGAATTCACCCCTCCACTTT
CASSQRQVNSPLHF
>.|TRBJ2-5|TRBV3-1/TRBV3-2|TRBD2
TGTGCCAGCAGCCAAGAATTGACTAGCCAGGAGACCCAGTACTTC
CASSQELTSQETQYF
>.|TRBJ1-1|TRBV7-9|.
TGTGCCAGCAGCTTAGCAGGGGCAAACACTGAAGCTTTCTTT
CASSLAGANTEAFF
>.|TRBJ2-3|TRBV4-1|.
TGCGCCAGCAGCCAACAGGGTTATAGCACAGATACGCAGTATTTT
CASSQQGYSTDTQYF
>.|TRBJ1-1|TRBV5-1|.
TGCGCCAGCAGCCAGTCCGGGAGTCAGACTGAAGCTTTCTTT
CASSQSGSQTEAFF
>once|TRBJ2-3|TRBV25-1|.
.
CASSSSTGGYYTDTQYF
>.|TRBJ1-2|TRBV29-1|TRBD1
TGCAGCGTTATGGCAGGGGGCGGCTATGGCTACACCTTC
CSVMAGGGYGYTF
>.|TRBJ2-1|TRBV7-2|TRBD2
TGTGCCAGCAGCTTAGTAGCGGCTAGCGGGGAGCATGAGCAGTTCTTC
CASSLVAASGEHEQFF
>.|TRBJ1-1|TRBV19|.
TGTGCCAGTCGAAGGGGCGGTAACACTGAAGCTTTCTTT
CASRRGGNTEAFF
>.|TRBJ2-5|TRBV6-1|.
TGTGCCAGCAGTGAAGGAACAGTGGAGACCCAGTACTTC
CASSEGTVETQYF
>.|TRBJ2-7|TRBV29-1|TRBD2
TGCAGCGTTGAGGGGCCCTCAAGGGGGACTAGCTTCTACGAGCAGTACTTC
CSVEGPSRGTSFYEQYF
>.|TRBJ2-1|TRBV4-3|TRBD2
TGCGCCAGCAGCCAAGCCCTAGCGGGGGAATGGAATGAGCAGTTCTTC
CASSQALAGEWNEQFF
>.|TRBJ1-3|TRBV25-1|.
TGTGCCAGCAGTGAGTCGGGGGGCTCTGGAAACACCATATATTTT
CASSESGGSGNTIYF
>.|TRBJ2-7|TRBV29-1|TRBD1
TGCAGCGTTGCCTACGGGGACAGGGGGGACGAGCAGTACTTC
CSVAYGDRGDEQYF
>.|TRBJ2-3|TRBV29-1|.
TGCAGCGTTGAACTTTCGGGGGCTAGCACAGATACGCAGTATTTT
CSVELSGASTDTQYF
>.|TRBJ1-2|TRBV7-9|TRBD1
TGTGCCAGCAGCTTAGCGGACAGGGCTGGCGGCTACACCTTC
CASSLADRAGGYTF
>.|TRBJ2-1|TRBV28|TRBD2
TGTGCCAGCAGTTTGCAGCGGGGGCCCCTCAATGAGCAGTTCTTC
CASSLQRGPLNEQFF
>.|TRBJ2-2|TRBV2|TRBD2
TGTGCCAGCAGGAAACTAGCGGTGAACACCGGGGAGCTGTTTTTT
CASRKLAVNTGELFF
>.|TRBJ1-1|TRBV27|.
TGTGCCAGCAGTTTCGGGGCTGAAGCTTTCTTT
CASSFGAEAFF
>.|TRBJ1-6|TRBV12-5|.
TGTGCTAGTGGTTTGGAATTCAGGGTATCACCCCTCCACTTT
CASGLEFRVSPLHF
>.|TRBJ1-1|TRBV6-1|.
TGTGCCAGCAGTGAAGGTGTGGCGAACACTGAAGCTTTCTTT
CASSEGVANTEAFF
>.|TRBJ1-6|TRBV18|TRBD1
TGTGCCAGCTCACCTCAAGCCTCAGACAGGGGTAATTCACCCCTCCACTTT
CASSPQASDRGNSPLHF
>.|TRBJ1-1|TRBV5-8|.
TGTGCCAGCAGCTTGGTGGGCAGTGAAGCTTTCTTT
CASSLVGSEAFF
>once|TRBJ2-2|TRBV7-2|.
TGTGCCAGCAGCCCACATGGGGGCGGAGGAACCGGGGAGCTGTTTTTT
CASSPHGGGGTGELFF
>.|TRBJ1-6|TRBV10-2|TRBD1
TGCGCCAGCAGCGCCTCTGGGACAGGGGTGTCACCCCTCCACTTT
CASSASGTGVSPLHF
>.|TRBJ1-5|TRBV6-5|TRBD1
TGTGCCAGCAGGGCAGGGGGCCCCAATCAGCCCCAGCATTTT
CASRAGGPNQPQHF
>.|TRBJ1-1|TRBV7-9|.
TGTGCCAGCAGCTTAAGGACTGAGGGGAATACTGAAGCTTTCTTT
CASSLRTEGNTEAFF
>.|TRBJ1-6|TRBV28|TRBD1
TGTGCCAGCAGTTTACCCCAGGGGGCGTATTCACCCCTCCACTTT
CASSLPQGAYSPLHF
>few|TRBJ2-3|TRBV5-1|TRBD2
TGCGCCAGCAGCCCGGGACTAGCGGGGGCCCCGCGGGGGACAGATACGCAGTATTTT
CASSPGLAGAPRGTDTQYF
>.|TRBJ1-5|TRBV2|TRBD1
TGTGCCAGCAGAGGGACAGGGCAAAGCAATCAGCCCCAGCATTTT
CASRGTGQSNQPQHF
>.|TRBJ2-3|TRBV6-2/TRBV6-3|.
TGTGCCAGCAGTTATCAGAAGGGAAACACAGATACGCAGTATTTT
CASSYQKGNTDTQYF
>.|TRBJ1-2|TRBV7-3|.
TGTGCCAGCAGCTCCCTTCGGGTGGAGAACTATGGCTACACCTTC
CASSSLRVENYGYTF
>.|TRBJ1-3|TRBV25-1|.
TGTGCCAGCGGGGACTCGAGCTCTGGAAACACCATATATTTT
CASGDSSSGNTIYF
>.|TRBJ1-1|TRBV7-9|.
TGTGCCAGCAGCACAACTCGGGACAAACGGATGAACACTGAAGCTTTCTTT
CASSTTRDKRMNTEAFF
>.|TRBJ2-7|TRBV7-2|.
TGTGCCAGCAGCTTCGGTTCTCGGCGGTACGAGCAGTACTTC
CASSFGSRRYEQYF
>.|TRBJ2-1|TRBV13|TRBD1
TGTGCCCAGCCGGGACAGTGCTACAATGAGCAGTTCTTC
CAQPGQCYNEQFF
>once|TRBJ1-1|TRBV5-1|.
TGCGCCAGCAGCTTACAGGGCGGAAACACTGAAGCTTTCTTT
CASSLQGGNTEAFF
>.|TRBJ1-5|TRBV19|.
TGTGCCAGTAGTACAGGGGTGGGTCAGCCCCAGCATTTT
CASSTGVGQPQHF
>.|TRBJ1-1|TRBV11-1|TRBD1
TGTGCCAGCAGCTTATCCGAGACAGGGGGTGTCATGGCTTTCTTT
CASSLSETGGVMAFF
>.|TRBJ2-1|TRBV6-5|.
TGTGCCAGCAGAGAGACTACCAGCTCCTACAATGAGCAGTTCTTC
CASRETTSSYNEQFF
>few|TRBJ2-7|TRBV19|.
TGTGCCAGCGAGGGTGACGAGCAGTACTTC
CASEGDEQYF
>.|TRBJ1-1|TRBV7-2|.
TGTGCCAGCAGCTTATTTGTCCAGGGGAACACTGAAGCTTTCTTT
CASSLFVQGNTEAFF
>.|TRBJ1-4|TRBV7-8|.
TGTGCCAGCAGCCCTAACGGGGTACTGTTTTTT
CASSPNGVLFF
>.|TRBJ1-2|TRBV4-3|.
TGCGCCAGCAGCCAAGATGGGGGGGTCCCTAACTATGGCTACACCTTC
CASSQDGGVPNYGYTF
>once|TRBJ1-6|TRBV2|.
TGTGCCAGCAGTGTTAAAGGACATCGGAGCTCCTATAATTCACCCCTCCACTTT
CASSVKGHRSSYNSPLHF
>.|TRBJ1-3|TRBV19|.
TGTGCCAGTAGTATTCAGCTCTCTGGAAACACCATATATTTT
CASSIQLSGNTIYF
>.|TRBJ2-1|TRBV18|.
TGTGCCAGCTCACCGGGTGTGGGGCCCTACAATGAGCAGTTCTTC
CASSPGVGPYNEQFF
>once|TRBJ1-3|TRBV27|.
TGTGCCGCAAAGACGGGAGGAAACACCATATATTTT
CAAKTGGNTIYF
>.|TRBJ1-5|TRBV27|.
TGTGCCAGCAGGAACCCAGGGCTGAATCAGCCCCAGCATTTT
CASRNPGLNQPQHF
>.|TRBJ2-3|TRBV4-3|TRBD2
TGCGCCAGCAGCCAAGATTTTTCGGGGGGTAGCACAGATACGCAGTATTTT
CASSQDFSGGSTDTQYF
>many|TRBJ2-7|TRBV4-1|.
TGCGCCAGCAGCCCAAGTGGGGACACTTCAGGCTCCGAGCAGTACTTC
CASSPSGDTSGSEQYF
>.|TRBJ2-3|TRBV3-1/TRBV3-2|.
TGTGCCAGCCCTACGGGACCCACGTGGACGCAGTATTTT
CASPTGPTWTQYF
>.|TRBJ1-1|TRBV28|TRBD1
TGTGCCAGCAGTTTATTGGGACAGGGGAGCACTGAAGCTTTCTTT
CASSLLGQGSTEAFF
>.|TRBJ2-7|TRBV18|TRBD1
TGTGCCAGCTCCCCCGCGGGACAGGCCGCGTACGAGCAGTACTTC
CASSPAGQAAYEQYF